This passage covers 2 T cell receptor beta chains from one sample sequenced in a study of blood T cell repertoires in COVID-19. Method: immunoSEQ multiplex PCR; TCRdb's copy keeps in-frame clones and lacks some. Among about 270,000 clones, around nine tenths were seen once, and the ten largest hold approximately 8.2%. The source material was peripheral blood. Source of these receptors: a middle-aged man with active or convalescent COVID-19.

This chain links TRBV6-5 with TRBJ1-2, with TRBD1 matching 9 bases. The CDR3 is 16 amino acids. V lost 0 bases, J lost 8 bases, and 10 bases stayed unmatched. CDR1 MNHEY and CDR2 SVGAGI come from the germline V gene. CDR3 DNA: TGTGCCAGCAGTTACTCAAGGACAGGGGCCCGTGAGGGCTACACCTTC. It specifies CASSYSRTGAREGYTF.

This chain uses TRBV13 with TRBJ1-5; D not certain. The V gene lost 5 bases and the J gene lost 3 bases, with 11 bases spanning the gap. CDR3 size: 14 residues. Germline CDR1 and CDR2: PRHDT and FYEKMQ (reference sequence). This chain's CDR3 is CASSVGKNNQPQHF. DNA for the CDR3: TGTGCCAGCAGCGTCGGTAAGAACAATCAGCCCCAGCATTTT.